This T cell receptor (beta chain) was captured by sequencing in a study of blood T cell repertoires in COVID-19. On the study more broadly: Specimens from acute and convalescent COVID-19 originated in the United States, Italy and Spain. The analysed material was cDNA or gDNA that came from T cells, B-cell-depleted T cells, or PBMCs.

This CDR3 spans 15 amino acids. V was pared by 0 bases and J by 1 base, with 7 bases between. Germline CDR1 and CDR2: SGDLS and YYNGEE. Profiling relied on immunoSEQ multiplex PCR, and the TCRdb table lists in-frame clones only, not all of them. The sample includes tens of thousands of clones, 65% to 85% of them seen just once. The receptor was derived from a man over 45 with acute or convalescent COVID-19. The sequenced sample was peripheral blood. The chain uses TRBV9 and TRBJ2-2, with D possibly matching TRBD1 (5 bases). The CDR3 loop reads CASSVAQGNTGELFF. The CDR3 DNA reads TGTGCCAGCAGCGTAGCCCAGGGGAACACCGGGGAGCTGTTTTTT.